The 10 T cell receptor beta chains given below trace back to one sample, sequenced in a study of cytomegalovirus exposure and HLA in healthy donors. Profiling relied on immunoSEQ multiplex PCR, and the TCRdb table lists in-frame clones only, not all of them. Altogether some 250,000 clones are present, 70% to 90% being singletons, with the ten largest covering less than 1.5%. Sequencing was carried out using PBMCs. These TCRs come from a woman in her twenties or thirties in good health and CMV-seropositive.

This chain connects TRBV27 to TRBJ2-7; D possibly corresponds to TRBD1 (5 bases). The ends were cut back, 6 bases at V and 3 bases at J, with 18 bases in the middle. Germline CDR1 and CDR2: MNHEY and SMNVEV (reference sequence). The CDR3 totals 15 residues. The CDR3 here is CASSRIAAGYYEQYF. CDR3 bases: TGTGCCAGCAGCCGCATCGCGGCAGGGTACTACGAGCAGTACTTC.

This sequence joins TRBV28 and TRBJ2-7; perhaps TRBD1 as D (6 bases). The CDR3 is 18 amino acids. CDR1 and CDR2 (germline): MDHEN, SYDVKM. V was shortened by 3 bases and J by 3 bases, with 24 bases between the two germline ends. The CDR3 region is CASSLYRRGWDTYYEQYF. The CDR3 DNA is TGTGCCAGCAGTTTGTACCGTAGGGGTTGGGACACCTACTACGAGCAGTACTTC.

The rearrangement links TRBV5-1 to TRBJ2-7; 7 positions match TRBD2. Germline V gene lookup returns CDR1 SGHRS and CDR2 YFSETQ. There are 15 residues in the CDR3. J lost 0 bases, V lost 4 bases, and 7 bases had no gene match. The DNA for the CDR3 is TGCGCCAGCAGCCCCGGGGAGGGGTTCTCCTACGAGCAGTACTTC. It yields the protein CASSPGEGFSYEQYF. The variable domain in full, with the rest retrieved from reference TRBV5-1 and TRBJ2-7, is KAGVTQTPRYLIKTRGQQVTLSCSPISGHRSVSWYQQTPGQGLQFLFEYFSETQRNKGNFPGRFSGRQFSNSRSEMNVSTLELGDSALYLCASSPGEGFSYEQYFGPGTRLTVT.

This CDR3 is CASSLDAGGYGAFF. The CDR3 DNA sequence: TGCGCCAGCAGCTTGGACGCCGGCGGGTATGGAGCTTTCTTT. This chain joins TRBV5-1 and TRBJ1-1; D unclear. The CDR3 is 14 residues long. CDR1 and CDR2 from the germline V gene are SGHRS and YFSETQ. V gave up 0 bases and J gave up 10 bases, with 16 bases separating them. The full variable domain, rest sourced from reference TRBV5-1 and TRBJ1-1, is KAGVTQTPRYLIKTRGQQVTLSCSPISGHRSVSWYQQTPGQGLQFLFEYFSETQRNKGNFPGRFSGRQFSNSRSEMNVSTLELGDSALYLCASSLDAGGYGAFFGQGTRLTVV.

This rearrangement joins TRBV7-9 to TRBJ2-7; TRBD2 agrees at 15 bases. The V gene's germline CDR1 is SEHNR and CDR2 FQNEAQ (reference sequence). Unmatched junction bases numbered 14, after V lost 4 bases and J lost 4 bases. There are 19 residues in the CDR3. CDR3 in DNA: TGTGCCAGCAGCTCGGGGACTAGCGGGAGGCGTCAACCGGATTACGAGCAGTACTTC. Translated: CASSSGTSGRRQPDYEQYF.

The chain employs TRBV27 and TRBJ2-7; TRBD2 agrees at 9 bases. CDR1 is MNHEY, CDR2 SMNVEV, per germline (reference sequence). With V trimmed by 2 bases and J by 4 bases, 3 bases remained unmatched. This CDR3 has 14 residues. The CDR3 reads CASSLAGGLYEQYF. CDR3 nucleotides: TGTGCCAGCAGTTTAGCGGGAGGGCTATACGAGCAGTACTTC.

The chain links TRBV4-1 to TRBJ1-4, with D maybe TRBD1 (6 bases). With 4 bases removed from V and 7 bases from J, the gap between germline ends came to 16 bases. The CDR3 is 15 amino acids. In germline, CDR1 is MGHRA, CDR2 YSYEKL. The CDR3 here is CASSPFGGPGEKLFF. In nucleotides, the CDR3 is TGCGCCAGCAGCCCCTTCGGGGGGCCGGGTGAAAAACTGTTTTTT.

The V call is TRBV10-1, the J call TRBJ2-1; 10 bases fit TRBD2. CDR1 WNHNN and CDR2 SYGVQD come from the germline V gene (reference sequence). The CDR3 covers 15 residues. The J segment lost 12 bases and the V segment lost 8 bases, leaving 16 bases of the junction unmatched. The CDR3 is CASGKGLAGETVQFF. The DNA for the CDR3 is TGCGCCAGCGGGAAAGGGCTAGCGGGAGAAACGGTGCAGTTCTTC.

The chain uses TRBV30 and TRBJ2-3, with TRBD2 identical over 14 bases. Germline trimming cut 3 bases from V and 5 bases from J; bases unmatched to any gene: 7. The germline CDR1 and CDR2 sequences are GTSNPN and SVGIG (reference sequence). CDR3 length equals 16 residues. The chain's CDR3 is CAWRQRLAGGVDTQYF. In DNA form, the CDR3 reads TGTGCCTGGAGGCAAAGACTAGCGGGAGGGGTAGATACGCAGTATTTT.

V is TRBV5-1 and J is TRBJ2-2, with D perhaps TRBD2 (6 bases). V shed 6 bases and J shed 3 bases, with 18 bases lying between them. CDR1 is SGHRS, CDR2 YFSETQ, per germline. This CDR3 has 16 amino acids. The CDR3 region has the DNA TGCGCCAGCAACTGGCGGTCGGGAGAGCACACCGGGGAGCTGTTTTTT. It encodes CASNWRSGEHTGELFF.